This entry lists 13 T cell receptor beta chains sequenced from one sample in a study of T cell repertoires in cytomegalovirus infection. TCRdb processed the reads anew with MiXCR; each CDR3 protein has one entry. The data contain under 600,000 distinct CDR3 sequences, 15% to 20% of them singletons. Sequenced: CD8+ T cells from PBMCs. These receptors came from a human donor in good health (CMV status not recorded). Some clones in this sample may be carry-over from other donors' samples.

This clonotype has ten or more counts. The chain couples TRBV7-9 to TRBJ2-3; 8 nucleotides match TRBD1. Germline V CDR1 and CDR2: SEHNR, FQNEAQ (reference sequence). Losses at the gene ends were 5 bases for V and 6 bases for J; bases not matched to a gene: 10. The CDR3 is made up of 15 amino acids. Here the CDR3 DNA reads TGTGCCAGCAGCACCGTTACAGGGGGGTCGGATACGCAGTATTTT. Translation gives CASSTVTGGSDTQYF.

This clonotype was detected only a few times. CDR3 protein: CSVDGTAPSYNEQFF. As DNA, the CDR3 is TGCAGCGTTGACGGGACAGCCCCTTCCTACAATGAGCAGTTCTTC. V is TRBV29-1 and J is TRBJ2-1, with TRBD1 matching 7 bases. V shed 3 bases, J shed 1 base, and the junction held 6 bases outside the gene matches. The CDR3 consists of 15 residues. Germline CDR1 reads SQVTM; CDR2 reads ANQGSEA.

This clonotype was seen at least ten times. The chain is built from TRBV7-8 and TRBJ2-1, with unresolved D. Germline V gene sequence: CDR1 SGHVS, CDR2 FQNEAQ. The CDR3 totals 13 residues. The V and J ends lost 1 base and 5 bases respectively, with 6 bases between them. CDR3 bases: TGTGCCAGCAGCTTAGGGCCACACAATGAGCAGTTCTTC. Translation: CASSLGPHNEQFF.

This clonotype was counted only a few times. This rearrangement joins TRBV6-1 to TRBJ1-2, with a tentative D call TRBD1 (6 bases). With 7 bases removed from V and 2 bases from J, the gap between germline ends came to 11 bases. Germline V gene lookup returns CDR1 MNHNS and CDR2 SASEGT. This CDR3 is built from 13 residues. CDR3 bases: TGTGCCAGCACCTTGGGACAAAACTATGGCTACACCTTC. Translated: CASTLGQNYGYTF.

This clonotype was seen many times. The chain is built from TRBV12-3 or TRBV12-4 and TRBJ1-2, with D maybe TRBD1 (5 bases). V gave up 2 bases and J gave up 2 bases, with 9 bases separating them. The length of the CDR3 is 14 residues. Here the CDR3 reads CASSLQAGNYGYTF. The CDR3, as DNA: TGTGCCAGCAGTTTACAAGCAGGGAACTATGGCTACACCTTC.

This clonotype was seen only a few times. The DNA for the CDR3 is TGTGCCAGCAGTGAAGCAGGGGCCAAGGCCTACGAGCAGTACTTC. Translating it yields CASSEAGAKAYEQYF. This sequence joins TRBV2 and TRBJ2-7; a possible D gene is TRBD1 (5 bases). The V end was cut by 0 bases, the J end by 2 bases, with 11 bases between. The CDR3 sequence is 15 residues long. Germline values: CDR1 SNHLY, CDR2 FYNNEI.

This clonotype has only a few counts. The chain carries TRBV7-9 and TRBJ1-1; D unclear. The germline V and J ends were trimmed by 1 base and 10 bases, with 10 bases remaining between them. From germline, CDR1 is SEHNR and CDR2 FQNEAQ (reference sequence). The CDR3 sequence is 12 residues long. In nucleotides, the CDR3 is TGTGCCAGCAGCTTAGGTGCGCTCGGAGCTTTCTTT. Amino acid sequence: CASSLGALGAFF. Looking up the rest from reference TRBV7-9 and TRBJ1-1 gives the full variable domain: DTGVSQNPRHKITKRGQNVTFRCDPISEHNRLYWYRQTLGQGPEFLTYFQNEAQLEKSRLLSDRFSAERPKGSFSTLEIQRTEQGDSAMYLCASSLGALGAFFGQGTRLTVV.

This clonotype was detected ten times or more. V and J are TRBV7-4 and TRBJ1-6, with unresolved D. CDR1 and CDR2 from the germline V gene are SGHVT and SQSDAQ. The V end was cut by 0 bases, the J end by 9 bases, with 15 bases between. This CDR3 has 16 amino acids. The CDR3 coding sequence is TGTGCCAGCAGCTTAGCGTCACCCTTCGGCGGTTCACCCCTCCACTTT. It specifies CASSLASPFGGSPLHF.

This clonotype showed up many times. V is TRBV5-4 and J is TRBJ2-7; 8 bases are a match to TRBD2. The junction had 4 bases not matched to a gene; V was cut back by 5 bases and J by 0 bases. Germline V CDR1 and CDR2: SGHNT, YYREEE (reference sequence). The CDR3 runs to 14 residues. DNA for the CDR3: TGTGCCAGCAGGCCGGGAGGGAGCTCCTACGAGCAGTACTTC. It codes for CASRPGGSSYEQYF.

The chain couples TRBV7-6 to TRBJ1-1; 11 nucleotides match TRBD1. Germline-derived CDR1 and CDR2 are SGHVS and FNYEAQ. The V gene end was trimmed by 5 bases and the J gene end by 6 bases; junction bases not matched to a gene: 11. The CDR3 covers 16 residues. The chain's CDR3 is CASSLRDRGSNAEAFF. The CDR3 bases are TGTGCCAGCAGCCTCCGGGACAGGGGGTCCAACGCTGAAGCTTTCTTT.

V is TRBV19 and J is TRBJ1-2; the match to TRBD1 covers 8 bases. Trimming removed 3 bases from V and 5 bases from J; junction bases left unmatched: 8. The CDR3 totals 15 residues. Per the germline V gene, CDR1 is LNHDA and CDR2 is SQIVND (reference sequence). In DNA form, the CDR3 reads TGTGCCAGTAGTATCTCTCGGACAGGGCTTTATGGCTACACCTTC. This translates into CASSISRTGLYGYTF.

This clonotype was counted many times. V gene TRBV10-3 combines with J gene TRBJ2-5, with D tentatively TRBD1 or TRBD2 (6 bases each). V lost 4 bases and J lost 5, with 20 bases in between. The CDR3 is made up of 16 amino acids. Germline V CDR1 and CDR2: ENHRY, SYGVKD. The CDR3 region is CAISVDRRGDSETQYF. CDR3 nucleotide sequence: TGTGCCATCAGTGTTGACAGGAGGGGAGACAGCGAGACCCAGTACTTC.

The chain is built from TRBV28 and TRBJ2-7; D gene uncertain. With 7 bases removed from V and 2 bases from J, the gap between germline ends came to 15 bases. CDR1 is MDHEN and CDR2 is SYDVKM in the germline V gene. CDR3 length: 14 amino acids. Written as DNA, the CDR3 is TGTGCCAGCACCCCCAGGTTAGGCACCTACGAGCAGTACTTC. Amino acid sequence: CASTPRLGTYEQYF.